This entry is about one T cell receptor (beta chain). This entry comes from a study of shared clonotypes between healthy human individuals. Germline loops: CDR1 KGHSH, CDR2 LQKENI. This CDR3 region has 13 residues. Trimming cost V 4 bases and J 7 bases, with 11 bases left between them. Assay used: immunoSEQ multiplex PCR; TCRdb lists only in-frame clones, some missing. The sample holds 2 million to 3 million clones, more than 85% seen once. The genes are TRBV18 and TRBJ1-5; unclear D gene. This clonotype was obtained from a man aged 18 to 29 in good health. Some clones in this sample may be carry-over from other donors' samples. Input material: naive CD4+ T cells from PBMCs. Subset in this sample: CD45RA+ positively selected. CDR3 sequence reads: CASSQGRAQPQHF. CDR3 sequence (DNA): TGTGCCAGCTCACAAGGACGGGCGCAGCCCCAGCATTTT.